This TCR beta chain emerged from a study of blood T cell repertoires in COVID-19. Across the study: Researchers got acute and convalescent COVID-19 samples from the United States, Italy and Spain. PBMCs, B-cell-depleted T cells, or T cells were the source of the cDNA or gDNA that made up the material.

CDR1 is SGHVS, CDR2 FQNEAQ, per germline. The CDR3 consists of 16 residues. J was trimmed by 8 bases and V by 4 bases; bases with no gene match: 16. Sequenced by immunoSEQ multiplex PCR; TCRdb stores in-frame clones only, minus some. The sample lists around 200,000 clones, 65% to 85% occurring once. This TCR was sampled from a man aged 50 to 60 with active or convalescent COVID-19. V is TRBV7-8 and J is TRBJ1-2; 7 bases agree with TRBD1. Sequenced: peripheral blood. CDR3 in amino acids: CASSYRPRTGLRGYTF. The CDR3 DNA is TGTGCCAGCAGCTACCGTCCCAGGACAGGCCTGAGGGGCTACACCTTC.